The 8 T cell receptor beta chains below all came from one sample that was sequenced in a study of PD-1 blockade in classical Hodgkin lymphoma. Every patient experienced relapse after autologous stem cell transplantation, and brentuximab vedotin exposure varied. Only in-frame clones appear in the TCRdb table, and some are missing; sequencing was by immunoSEQ multiplex PCR. Of approximately 26,000 clones listed, roughly 70% are singletons. This material consisted of peripheral blood mononuclear cells (PBMCs), taken before the second cycle of nivolumab. All receptors derive from a human donor with classical Hodgkin lymphoma.

This sequence joins TRBV28 and TRBJ2-1, with D perhaps TRBD1 (6 bases). The V end lost 5 bases, the J end lost 4 bases, and 15 bases lay between the germline ends. CDR3 length: 15 residues. CDR1 is MDHEN and CDR2 is SYDVKM in the germline V gene. This CDR3 is CASSIPTGRYNEQFF. Written as DNA, the CDR3 is TGTGCCAGCAGTATACCGACAGGACGGTACAATGAGCAGTTCTTC.

The rearrangement uses TRBV19 and TRBJ2-2; 8 bases line up with TRBD2. This CDR3 is built from 18 residues. CDR1 and CDR2 (germline): LNHDA, SQIVND (reference sequence). Losses at the gene ends were 3 bases for V and 2 bases for J; bases not matched to a gene: 11. The CDR3 loop reads CASSIRNLAGPNTGELFF. The CDR3 DNA follows: TGTGCCAGTAGTATCCGAAACTTAGCGGGGCCCAACACCGGGGAGCTGTTTTTT.

The DNA of the CDR3 is TGTGCCAGCAGCACCCGGGAGGGGGAGGGCAAAAACATTCAGTACTTC. It encodes CASSTREGEGKNIQYF. The rearrangement uses TRBV9 and TRBJ2-4; 8 positions match TRBD2. CDR1 and CDR2 (germline): SGDLS, YYNGEE. The trim removed 4 bases at V and 3 bases at J, leaving 9 bases unmatched. The CDR3 contains 16 residues.

The genes are TRBV6-1 and TRBJ2-1, with 11 bases fitting TRBD2. Germline CDR1 reads MNHNS; CDR2 reads SASEGT. The V gene end was trimmed by 6 bases and the J gene end by 10 bases; junction bases not matched to a gene: 2. CDR3 length equals 12 residues. The CDR3 sequence is CASSRTSGEQFF. The CDR3 DNA follows: TGTGCCAGCAGCCGGACTAGCGGGGAGCAGTTCTTC.

The rearrangement joins TRBV2 to TRBJ2-2; weak D call: TRBD2 (6 bases). Trimming left V 6 bases short and J 3 bases short, with 26 bases between. In germline, CDR1 is SNHLY, CDR2 FYNNEI. CDR3 length: 19 amino acids. The CDR3 DNA is TGTGCCAGCAGGGGGACCCCGGGACTCAGTGGTTGGCACACCGGGGAGCTGTTTTTT. Protein: CASRGTPGLSGWHTGELFF.

This clone was detected only once. The CDR3 nucleotides are TGTGCCAGTAATGAAATGGGGGGAGGCGGGGAGCTGTTTTTT. Amino acids: CASNEMGGGGELFF. The chain combines TRBV19 with TRBJ2-2; D might be TRBD2 (6 bases). Germline V CDR1 and CDR2: LNHDA, SQIVND (reference sequence). Trimming took 7 bases from V and 7 from J, leaving 16 bases between them. CDR3 length: 14 amino acids.

This chain links TRBV27 with TRBJ2-1, with TRBD2 matching 11 bases. This CDR3 spans 16 amino acids. CDR1 and CDR2 from the germline V gene are MNHEY and SMNVEV (reference sequence). Trimming cost V 5 bases and J 12 bases; bases outside gene matches: 15. The CDR3: CASSGFSTSGTLGQFF. Here the CDR3 DNA reads TGTGCCAGCAGTGGGTTTTCGACTAGCGGGACTCTCGGGCAGTTCTTC.

The chain is built from TRBV18 and TRBJ2-3; D may be TRBD2 (6 bases). The CDR3 loop spans 16 amino acids. CDR1 KGHSH and CDR2 LQKENI come from the germline V gene. Trimming removed 0 bases at V and 5 bases at J, with 15 bases between. CDR3 sequence (DNA): TGTGCCAGCTCACCACCGGCGCGCAGGGAGGAAGATACGCAGTATTTT. Encoded protein: CASSPPARREEDTQYF. The full variable domain, completed using reference TRBV18 and TRBJ2-3, is NAGVMQNPRHLVRRRGQEARLRCSPMKGHSHVYWYRQLPEEGLKFMVYLQKENIIDESGMPKERFSAEFPKEGPSILRIQQVVRGDSAAYFCASSPPARREEDTQYFGPGTRLTVL.